This paragraph reports one T cell receptor (beta chain). The antigen is unknown. Produced via immunoSEQ multiplex PCR; TCRdb's table is partial and in-frame only. The sample has approximately 130,000 clones, about nine tenths seen once; the top ten hold around 7.8%. Trimming took 4 bases from V and 7 from J, leaving 11 bases between them. Per the germline V gene, CDR1 is SGHTA and CDR2 is FQGTGA. This CDR3 contains 13 residues. The sample is drawn from a study of T cell responses to AZD1222 COVID-19 vaccine. Study-level points and caveats: In the spike-specific TCR repertoire, nearly half reportedly target unmutated variant regions.

The sequencing here drew on peripheral blood, taken on day 0 of AZD1222 vaccination. This receptor was identified in an adult in good health. This sequence joins TRBV7-3 and TRBJ2-1; D unclear. The CDR3 here is CASSSNPANEQFF. CDR3 nucleotide sequence: TGTGCCAGCAGCTCCAACCCAGCGAATGAGCAGTTCTTC.